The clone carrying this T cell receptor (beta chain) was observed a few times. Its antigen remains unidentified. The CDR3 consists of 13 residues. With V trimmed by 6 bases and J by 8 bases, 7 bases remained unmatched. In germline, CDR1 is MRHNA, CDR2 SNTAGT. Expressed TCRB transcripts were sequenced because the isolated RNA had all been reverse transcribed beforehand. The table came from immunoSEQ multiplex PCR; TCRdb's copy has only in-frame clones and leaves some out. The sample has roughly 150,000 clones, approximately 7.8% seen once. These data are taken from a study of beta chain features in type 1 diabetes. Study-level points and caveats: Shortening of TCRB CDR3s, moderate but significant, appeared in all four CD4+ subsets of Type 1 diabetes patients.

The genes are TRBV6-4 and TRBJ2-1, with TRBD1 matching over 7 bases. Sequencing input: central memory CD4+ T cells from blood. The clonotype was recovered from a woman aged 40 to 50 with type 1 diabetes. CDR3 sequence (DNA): TGTGCCAGCAGCCGCGACAGGGAGTATGAGCAGTTCTTC. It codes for CASSRDREYEQFF.